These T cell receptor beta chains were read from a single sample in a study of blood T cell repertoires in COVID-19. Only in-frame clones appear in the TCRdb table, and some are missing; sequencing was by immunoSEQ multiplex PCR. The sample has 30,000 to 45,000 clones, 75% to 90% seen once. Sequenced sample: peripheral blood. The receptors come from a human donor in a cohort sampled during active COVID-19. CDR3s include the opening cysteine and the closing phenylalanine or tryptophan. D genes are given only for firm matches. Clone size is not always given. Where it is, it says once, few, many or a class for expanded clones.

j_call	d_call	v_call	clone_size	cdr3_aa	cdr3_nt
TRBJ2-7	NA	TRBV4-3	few	CASSQGATGSSEQYF	TGCGCCAGCAGCCAAGGGGCAACAGGGAGTTCCGAGCAGTACTTC
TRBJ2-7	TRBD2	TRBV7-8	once	CASSLSGGTYEQYF	TGTGCCAGCAGCTTATCCGGGGGGACCTACGAGCAGTACTTC
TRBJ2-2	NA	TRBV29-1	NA	CSVVVQAGVGELFF	TGCAGCGTTGTTGTCCAGGCAGGGGTCGGGGAGCTGTTTTTT
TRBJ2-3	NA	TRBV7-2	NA	CASSPSGLGGTDTQYF	TGTGCCAGCAGCCCCTCCGGTCTAGGAGGCACAGATACGCAGTATTTT
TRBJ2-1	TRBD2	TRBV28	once	CASSSSGRTDEQFF	TGTGCCAGCAGTTCGAGCGGGAGGACGGATGAGCAGTTCTTC
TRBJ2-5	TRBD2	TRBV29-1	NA	CSVEAGETQYF	TGCAGCGTAGAAGCGGGGGAGACCCAGTACTTC
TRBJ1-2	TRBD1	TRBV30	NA	CACRQGVYGYTF	TGTGCCTGTCGACAGGGGGTCTATGGCTACACCTTC
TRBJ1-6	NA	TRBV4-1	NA	CASSQGWGGGRNSPLHF	TGCGCCAGCAGCCAAGGATGGGGGGGTGGTCGTAATTCACCCCTCCACTTT
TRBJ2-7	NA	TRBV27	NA	CASSDIRTAYEQYF	TGTGCCAGCAGTGATATAAGGACAGCCTACGAGCAGTACTTC
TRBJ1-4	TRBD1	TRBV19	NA	CASSMGQVREKLFF	TGTGCCAGTAGTATGGGACAGGTGCGAGAAAAACTGTTTTTT
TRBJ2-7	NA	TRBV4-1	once	CASSHPDTLFSYEQYF	TGCGCCAGCAGCCACCCGGACACTCTGTTCTCCTACGAGCAGTACTTC
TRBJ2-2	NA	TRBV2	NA	CASSTRQTGELFF	TGTGCCAGCAGTACCCGACAGACCGGGGAGCTGTTTTTT
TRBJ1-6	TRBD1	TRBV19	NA	CASCPAGTGVNSPLHF	TGTGCTTCGTGCCCCGCCGGGACAGGGGTGAATTCACCCCTCCACTTT
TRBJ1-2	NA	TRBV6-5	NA	CASSDSYGYTF	TGTGCCAGCAGCGACAGCTATGGCTACACCTTC
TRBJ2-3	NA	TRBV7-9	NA	CASSLGAERTDTQYF	TGTGCCAGCAGCTTAGGGGCAGAACGAACAGATACGCAGTATTTT
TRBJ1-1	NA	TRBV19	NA	CASSIGEGPFQAFF	TGTGCCAGTAGTATAGGTGAGGGCCCATTCCAAGCTTTCTTT
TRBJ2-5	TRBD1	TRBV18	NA	CASSPEAGGAETQYF	TGTGCCAGCTCACCCGAAGCAGGGGGCGCGGAGACCCAGTACTTC
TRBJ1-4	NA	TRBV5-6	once	CASRKGQLGANEKLFF	TGTGCCAGCAGAAAGGGGCAGCTTGGGGCTAATGAAAAACTGTTTTTT
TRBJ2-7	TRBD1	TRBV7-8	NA	CASSLTGQGFYEQYF	TGTGCCAGCAGCTTAACGGGACAGGGTTTCTACGAGCAGTACTTC
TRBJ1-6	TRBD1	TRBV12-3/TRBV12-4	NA	CASGQGALSPLHF	TGTGCCAGCGGCCAGGGGGCGCTTTCACCCCTCCACTTT
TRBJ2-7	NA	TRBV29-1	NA	CSVETPLSNGQYF	TGCAGCGTTGAAACCCCCTTGAGTAACGGGCAGTACTTC
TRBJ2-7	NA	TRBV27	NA	CASQGAGITGEQYF	TGTGCCAGCCAAGGGGCAGGGATTACGGGCGAGCAGTACTTC
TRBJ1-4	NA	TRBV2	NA	CASSEEIPRKLFF	TGTGCCAGCAGTGAAGAGATCCCCCGGAAACTGTTTTTT
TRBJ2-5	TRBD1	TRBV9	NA	CASTQLGGGQETQYF	TGTGCCAGCACCCAGTTAGGGGGCGGGCAAGAGACCCAGTACTTC
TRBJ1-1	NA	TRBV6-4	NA	CASSAQGNTEAFF	TGTGCCAGCAGTGCCCAGGGGAACACTGAAGCTTTCTTT
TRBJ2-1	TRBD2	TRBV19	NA	CASSMGLAGERQFF	TGTGCCAGTAGTATGGGACTAGCGGGAGAGAGACAGTTCTTC
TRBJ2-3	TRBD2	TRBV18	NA	CASSPLLAGGADTQYF	TGTGCCAGCTCACCTTTACTAGCGGGAGGAGCAGATACGCAGTATTTT
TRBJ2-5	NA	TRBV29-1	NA	CSVEDPGRGETQYF	TGCAGCGTTGAAGATCCGGGCAGGGGAGAGACCCAGTACTTC
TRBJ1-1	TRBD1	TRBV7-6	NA	CASSLGDRGGAFF	TGTGCCAGCAGCTTAGGGGACAGGGGGGGAGCTTTCTTT
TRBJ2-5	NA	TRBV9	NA	CASSAGDSGRLAQYF	TGTGCCAGCAGCGCGGGGGACTCAGGGAGGTTGGCCCAGTACTTC
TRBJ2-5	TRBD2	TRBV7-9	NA	CASSLTSGGETQYF	TGTGCCAGCAGCTTGACTAGCGGGGGGGAGACCCAGTACTTC
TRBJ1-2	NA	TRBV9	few	CASSAFDRIYGYTF	TGTGCCAGCAGCGCCTTCGACAGGATCTATGGCTACACCTTC
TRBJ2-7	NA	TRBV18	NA	CASSRGPIYEQYF	TGTGCCAGCTCACGGGGCCCAATCTACGAGCAGTACTTC
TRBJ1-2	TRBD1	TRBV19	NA	CASSMGTGNYGYTF	TGTGCCAGTAGTATGGGGACAGGGAACTATGGCTACACCTTC
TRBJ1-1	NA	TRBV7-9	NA	CASSLVDFGAFF	TGTGCCAGCAGCTTAGTAGACTTTGGGGCTTTCTTT
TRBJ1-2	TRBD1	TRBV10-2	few	CASRELGQTNYGYTF	TGCGCCAGCCGTGAGTTGGGACAGACTAACTATGGCTACACCTTC
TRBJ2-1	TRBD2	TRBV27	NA	CASSPVRGVSLNEQFF	TGTGCCAGCAGTCCAGTTCGGGGGGTGTCCCTCAATGAGCAGTTCTTC
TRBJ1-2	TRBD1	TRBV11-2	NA	CASSSRQGFNYGYTF	TGTGCCAGCAGCTCCCGACAGGGGTTTAACTATGGCTACACCTTC
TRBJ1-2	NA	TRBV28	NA	CASSLFRQQFDGYTF	TGTGCCAGCAGTTTATTTCGACAGCAATTTGATGGCTACACCTTC
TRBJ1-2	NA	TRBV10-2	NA	CASKPGNGGYTF	TGCGCCAGCAAACCGGGGAACGGTGGCTACACCTTC
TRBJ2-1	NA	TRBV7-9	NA	CASSRLGWTDSYNEQFF	TGTGCCAGCAGCCGACTCGGCTGGACAGACTCCTACAATGAGCAGTTCTTC
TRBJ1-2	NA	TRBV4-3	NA	CASSQEKGDTFTYGYTF	TGCGCCAGCAGCCAAGAGAAAGGGGACACGTTCACCTATGGCTACACCTTC
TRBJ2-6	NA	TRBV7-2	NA	CASGFGVWMAGANVLTF	TGTGCCAGCGGTTTCGGAGTTTGGATGGCTGGGGCCAACGTCCTGACTTTC
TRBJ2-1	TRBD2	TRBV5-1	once	CASSLGRLAGANEQFF	TGCGCCAGCAGCTTGGGTAGACTAGCTGGGGCCAATGAGCAGTTCTTC
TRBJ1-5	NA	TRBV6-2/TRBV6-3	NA	CASSYTPGQSNQPQHF	TGTGCCAGCAGTTACACCCCAGGGCAAAGCAATCAGCCCCAGCATTTT
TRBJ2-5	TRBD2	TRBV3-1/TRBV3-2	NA	CASSQKGTSGRKETQYF	TGTGCCAGCAGCCAGAAAGGGACTAGCGGGAGGAAGGAGACCCAGTACTTC
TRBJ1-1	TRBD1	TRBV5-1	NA	CASSSDRAAQAFF	TGCGCCAGCAGCTCAGACAGGGCTGCCCAAGCTTTCTTT
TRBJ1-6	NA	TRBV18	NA	CASSPDRSNSPLHF	TGTGCCAGCTCCCCTGACCGGAGTAATTCACCCCTCCACTTT
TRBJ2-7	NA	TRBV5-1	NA	CASSLWFGQVGEQYF	TGCGCCAGCAGCTTGTGGTTTGGGCAGGTGGGCGAGCAGTACTTC
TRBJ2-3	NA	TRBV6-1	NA	CASSEDSVRVADTQYF	TGTGCCAGCAGTGAAGACTCGGTCCGTGTCGCAGATACGCAGTATTTT